The sequence of this TCR beta chain was determined in a study of cytomegalovirus exposure and HLA in healthy donors. CDR3 length: 14 amino acids. V lost 7 bases to trimming and J lost 4 bases; unmatched junction nucleotides: 6. Germline CDR1 LNHDA, CDR2 SQIVND (reference sequence). The primer mix had 60 Vbeta and 13 Jbeta primers. The authors' processing: There were about 80 million unique TCR beta chains by a later count, and approximately 11 million of them were shared. Assay used: immunoSEQ multiplex PCR; TCRdb lists only in-frame clones, some missing. V, J and clone size derive from that table, while D and trimming were established from the DNA sequence. This sample has some 130,000 clones; nearly 80% occur once, and the top ten carry over 2%. This clone was seen more than once but under ten times. No antigen is known for it. This specimen includes other DNA sequences encoding the same CDR3. Study-level findings and limits: The listing of roughly 160 TCR beta chains classed them as cytomegalovirus-associated. Usually a TCR sequence was rare, but some public TCRs were found in many donors. Productive status was seen about 87% or about 30% of the time for most TCR beta V segments in an earlier analysis.

The clonotype comes from a man aged 25-45 years in good health and CMV-seronegative. The chain combines TRBV19 with TRBJ1-5; TRBD1 aligns across 8 bases. The specimen was PBMCs. The CDR3 sequence is CASTDRGGNQPQHF. In nucleotides, the CDR3 is TGTGCCAGTACCGACAGGGGAGGGAATCAGCCCCAGCATTTT.